This is a list of T cell receptor beta chains from one sample in a study of T cell repertoires in cytomegalovirus infection. TCRdb redid the calling of the reads with MiXCR, one entry per CDR3 protein. In the table there are roughly 340,000 distinct CDR3 sequences, about 28% of which are singletons. These receptors' antigens are unknown. The sample consisted of cultured PBMCs, taken from culture after CMV antigen stimulation. Every receptor here comes from a human donor in good health (CMV status not recorded). Some clones in this sample may be carry-over from other donors' samples. The CDR3 runs from the conserved cysteine through the conserved F or W. D genes are given only for firm matches. The size field is filled for only some rows; it gives once, few, many or a size class.

abundance | d_gene | j_gene | v_gene | len | CDR3aa | CDR3nt
few | - | TRBJ1-2 | TRBV18 | 16 | CASSPQSGPTNYGYTF | TGTGCCAGCTCACCACAGTCAGGGCCCACAAACTATGGCTACACCTTC
- | - | TRBJ1-5 | TRBV4-2 | 13 | CASSQDDPGPQHF | TGTGCCAGCAGCCAAGATGACCCGGGGCCCCAGCATTTT
- | - | TRBJ2-5 | TRBV7-6 | 13 | CASRNSSRGTQYF | TGTGCTAGCAGGAACAGCTCACGGGGGACCCAGTACTTC
- | TRBD2 | TRBJ2-5 | TRBV6-1 | 15 | CASSPDGRGQETQYF | TGTGCCAGCAGCCCCGACGGGCGGGGGCAAGAGACCCAGTACTTC
many | TRBD1 | TRBJ1-2 | TRBV6-1 | 13 | CASSPTGDYGYTF | TGTGCCAGCAGTCCAACAGGGGATTATGGCTACACCTTC
- | TRBD2 | TRBJ2-1 | TRBV27 | 15 | CASSREGPSYNEQFF | TGTGCCAGCAGTCGGGAGGGGCCCTCCTACAATGAGCAGTTCTTC
- | - | TRBJ1-4 | TRBV10-3 | 14 | CAISEGGLGEKLFF | TGTGCCATCAGTGAGGGGGGGCTTGGTGAAAAACTGTTTTTT
few | - | TRBJ1-5 | TRBV19 | 17 | CASSIRRGEGRNQPQHF | TGTGCCAGTAGTATCAGGCGGGGGGAGGGACGCAATCAGCCCCAGCATTTT
- | - | TRBJ1-5 | TRBV3-1 | 13 | CASSQGAHQPQHF | TGTGCCAGCAGCCAGGGGGCTCATCAGCCCCAGCATTTT
- | - | TRBJ2-1 | TRBV7-9 | 15 | CASSVTTSSYNEQFF | TGTGCCAGCAGCGTAACGACTAGCTCCTACAATGAGCAGTTCTTC
- | - | TRBJ1-2 | TRBV12-5 | 11 | CASGFPLGYTF | TGTGCTAGTGGTTTTCCCCTTGGCTACACCTTC
- | - | TRBJ1-4 | TRBV12-3/TRBV12-4 | 14 | CASSGKGANEKLFF | TGTGCCAGCAGCGGAAAGGGGGCTAATGAAAAACTGTTTTTT
many | TRBD1 | TRBJ2-7 | TRBV7-6 | 14 | CASSLDRGPYEQYF | TGCGCCAGCAGCTTGGACAGGGGCCCCTACGAGCAGTACTTC
- | - | TRBJ1-1 | TRBV7-6 | 14 | CASSSRDYPSEAFF | TGTGCCAGCAGCTCACGTGACTATCCCAGTGAAGCTTTCTTT
- | - | TRBJ2-7 | TRBV28 | 15 | CASSLQVPGVYEQYF | TGTGCCAGCAGTCTGCAGGTGCCCGGCGTTTACGAGCAGTACTTC
many | - | TRBJ2-3 | TRBV7-2 | 15 | CASSLNRGGADTQYF | TGTGCCAGCAGCTTAAACAGAGGAGGCGCAGATACGCAGTATTTT
- | TRBD2 | TRBJ2-2 | TRBV4-2 | 15 | CASSQGLAYTGELFF | TGTGCCAGCAGCCAAGGACTAGCGTACACCGGGGAGCTGTTTTTT
- | TRBD2 | TRBJ2-2 | TRBV2 | 14 | CASSRGGLTGELFF | TGTGCCAGCAGCCGGGGGGGCCTAACCGGGGAGCTGTTTTTT
many | TRBD1 | TRBJ1-2 | TRBV7-2 | 15 | CASSLGGQGNYGYTF | TGTGCCAGCAGCTTAGGAGGACAGGGGAACTATGGCTACACCTTC
- | - | TRBJ1-1 | TRBV29-1 | 11 | CSYRKNTEAFF | TGCAGCTACAGGAAGAACACTGAAGCTTTCTTT
- | - | TRBJ2-7 | TRBV10-3 | 14 | CAISESGASYEQYF | TGTGCCATCAGTGAGTCAGGGGCCTCCTACGAGCAGTACTTC
few | - | TRBJ2-3 | TRBV5-1 | 19 | CASSDLLIAHGTSTDTQYF | TGCGCCAGCAGCGACCTCCTCATAGCGCACGGGACCAGCACAGATACGCAGTATTTT
- | - | TRBJ1-1 | TRBV7-2 | 14 | CASRRYGGGTEAFF | TGTGCCAGCAGGAGGTATGGGGGGGGCACTGAAGCTTTCTTT
- | TRBD2 | TRBJ2-4 | TRBV20-1 | 19 | CSARDGGSGGGLAKNIQYF | TGCAGTGCTAGAGATGGTGGTAGCGGGGGGGGGTTGGCCAAAAACATTCAGTACTTC
- | - | TRBJ1-2 | TRBV20-1 | 16 | CSARMSGTAKARGYTF | TGCAGTGCTAGGATGTCGGGGACGGCTAAGGCGCGTGGCTACACCTTC
- | - | TRBJ1-2 | TRBV18 | 12 | CASSPQPYGYTF | TGTGCCAGCTCACCACAACCCTATGGCTACACCTTC
- | - | TRBJ1-1 | TRBV11-1 | 18 | CASSLGGGLANTNTEAFF | TGTGCCAGCAGCTTAGGTGGAGGACTAGCGAATACCAACACTGAAGCTTTCTTT
- | - | TRBJ1-2 | TRBV7-2 | 13 | CASSLDPPRGYTF | TGTGCCAGCAGCTTAGACCCTCCCCGGGGCTACACCTTC
few | TRBD1 | TRBJ2-5 | TRBV4-2 | 13 | CASGDSSQETQYF | TGTGCCAGCGGGGACAGCTCTCAAGAGACCCAGTACTTC
many | TRBD1 | TRBJ1-5 | TRBV6-2/TRBV6-3 | 13 | CASSSQGAQPQHF | TGTGCCAGCAGTTCTCAGGGGGCTCAGCCCCAGCATTTT
- | - | TRBJ2-3 | TRBV19 | 16 | CASSPGGAHFGDTQYF | TGTGCCAGTAGTCCCGGTGGGGCCCATTTCGGAGATACGCAGTATTTT
few | - | TRBJ1-3 | TRBV7-2 | 15 | CASTRDSIVADTIYF | TGTGCCAGCACCAGGGACTCCATTGTTGCAGACACCATATATTTT
- | - | TRBJ2-6 | TRBV5-5 | 14 | CASRNRDGANVLTF | TGTGCCAGCAGAAACAGGGATGGGGCCAACGTCCTGACTTTC
- | - | TRBJ1-5 | TRBV30 | 14 | CAWSLGQINQPQHF | TGTGCCTGGAGTCTCGGACAGATTAATCAGCCCCAGCATTTT
- | - | TRBJ1-5 | TRBV6-5 | 15 | CASSPDGVTNQPQHF | TGTGCCAGCAGTCCCGACGGCGTGACCAATCAGCCCCAGCATTTT
once | TRBD2 | TRBJ2-5 | TRBV28 | 16 | CANSLLGGSVGETQYF | TGTGCCAACAGTTTATTGGGAGGGTCCGTAGGAGAGACCCAGTACTTC
many | TRBD1 | TRBJ2-5 | TRBV7-2 | 15 | CASSKRDSGGETQYF | TGTGCCAGCAGCAAAAGGGACAGCGGTGGGGAGACCCAGTACTTC
- | TRBD2 | TRBJ2-1 | TRBV20-1 | 13 | CSGHPSGYNEQFF | TGCAGCGGCCATCCTAGCGGCTACAATGAGCAGTTCTTC
- | - | TRBJ1-6 | TRBV7-9 | 16 | CASSPSEGRYNSPLHF | TGTGCCAGCAGCCCAAGTGAGGGGCGTTATAATTCACCCCTCCACTTT
- | TRBD1 | TRBJ2-3 | TRBV30 | 15 | CAWTTPGQSTDTQYF | TGTGCCTGGACCACACCGGGACAGAGCACAGATACGCAGTATTTT
few | TRBD1 | TRBJ2-7 | TRBV11-1 | 16 | CASSSGQVGFPWEQYF | TGTGCCAGCAGCTCCGGACAGGTAGGGTTTCCGTGGGAGCAGTACTTC
- | - | TRBJ2-3 | TRBV6-1 | 16 | CASRIYTGAAQDTQYF | TGTGCCAGCAGAATCTATACGGGGGCGGCACAAGATACGCAGTATTTT
- | TRBD2 | TRBJ2-1 | TRBV30 | 18 | CAWSPWGTSGSGYNEQFF | TGTGCCTGGAGTCCCTGGGGGACTAGCGGGAGTGGCTACAATGAGCAGTTCTTC
- | TRBD1 | TRBJ2-1 | TRBV24-1 | 15 | CATSDLRDRADEQFF | TGTGCCACCAGTGATTTACGGGACAGGGCGGATGAGCAGTTCTTC
- | TRBD1 | TRBJ2-1 | TRBV4-2 | 16 | CASSQPGQVAYNEQFF | TGTGCCAGCAGCCAACCGGGACAGGTTGCCTACAATGAGCAGTTCTTC
few | - | TRBJ2-3 | TRBV12-3/TRBV12-4 | 18 | CASSHRKDRSSSTDTQYF | TGTGCCAGCAGCCATCGTAAGGACAGAAGCTCTAGCACAGATACGCAGTATTTT
- | - | TRBJ2-1 | TRBV6-1 | 15 | CASSEGTPPYNEQFF | TGTGCCAGCAGTGAAGGGACCCCGCCCTACAATGAGCAGTTCTTC
once | - | TRBJ2-3 | TRBV11-2 | 14 | CASSLNGETDTQYF | TGTGCCAGCAGCTTAAACGGAGAAACAGATACGCAGTATTTT
once | - | TRBJ1-1 | TRBV5-6 | 12 | CASSFEHGGAFF | TGTGCCAGCAGCTTTGAACACGGAGGAGCTTTCTTT
few | - | TRBJ2-5 | TRBV4-2 | 14 | CASSQDLREETQYF | TGTGCCAGCAGCCAAGATCTCAGGGAAGAGACCCAGTACTTC
many | TRBD1 | TRBJ2-1 | TRBV7-8 | 15 | CASSLPSQGIDEQFF | TGTGCCAGCAGCCTACCATCACAGGGGATCGATGAGCAGTTCTTC
- | - | TRBJ2-7 | TRBV24-1 | 13 | CATSVGDGYEQYF | TGTGCCACCAGTGTTGGGGATGGGTACGAGCAGTACTTC
- | - | TRBJ1-4 | TRBV11-2 | 11 | CASSLTGKLFF | TGTGCCAGCAGCTTAACAGGAAAACTGTTTTTT
once | TRBD2 | TRBJ2-5 | TRBV7-3 | 17 | CASSPTGGVSAGETQYF | TGTGCCAGCAGCCCAACGGGAGGGGTCTCGGCGGGAGAGACCCAGTACTTC
few | TRBD1 | TRBJ2-2 | TRBV9 | 15 | CASSTRDRGSGELFF | TGTGCCAGCAGCACCCGGGACAGGGGGTCCGGGGAGCTGTTTTTT
- | - | TRBJ1-2 | TRBV7-2 | 14 | CASSLASDPYGYTF | TGTGCCAGCAGCTTAGCGTCTGACCCCTATGGCTACACCTTC
few | - | TRBJ1-2 | TRBV4-2 | 14 | CASSQTTGLFGYTF | TGTGCCAGCAGCCAGACCACAGGGTTATTTGGCTACACCTTC